This T cell receptor beta chain derives from a study of blood T cell repertoires in COVID-19. Study as a whole: T cells, B-cell-depleted T cells, or PBMCs provided the cDNA or gDNA that served as material.

Here immunoSEQ multiplex PCR was the method, and the copy in TCRdb shows in-frame clones only, minus some. This sample has about 56,000 clones; around 89% occur once, and the top ten carry around 20%. CDR3 length equals 16 residues. V was pared by 1 base and J by 3 bases, with 14 bases between. The germline V gene encodes CDR1 LGHDT and CDR2 YNNKEL (reference sequence). This sequence originates from a human donor in a cohort sampled during active COVID-19. Sequenced: peripheral blood. The rearrangement links TRBV3-1 (or the pseudogene TRBV3-2) to TRBJ2-3; D is possibly TRBD2 (6 bases). This CDR3 reads CASSQGRGGRTDTQYF. CDR3 coding DNA: TGTGCCAGCAGCCAAGGGCGGGGCGGAAGAACAGATACGCAGTATTTT.